This T cell receptor (delta chain) was obtained from a study of gamma-delta chains in newborns, infants, children. Looking at the study overall: Innate gammadelta T cells reportedly expand polyclonally right after birth, driven by microbial exposure, per the title.

The V and J ends lost 0 bases and 0 bases respectively, with 11 bases between them. The CDR3 is made up of 18 amino acids. Germline lookup yields CDR1 GEAIGNYY and CDR2 EKD. This clone ranks as large. This sample includes further DNA sequences coding for the same CDR3. TCRdb re-identified clones in the reads via CATT. In the table there are about 1,100 delta-chain clones, under 8.5% of which are singletons. The clonotype originates from a child who was a newborn, infant or young child, either healthy, febrile or measles-vaccinated (not recorded which). Input material: blood. The chain joins TRDV2 to TRDJ3; no definite D call. The CDR3 loop reads CACDTVVASSWDTRQMFF. The CDR3 DNA follows: TGTGCCTGTGACACCGTAGTGGCAAGCTCCTGGGACACCCGACAGATGTTTTTC.